Below are 11 T cell receptor beta chains sequenced from a single sample in a study of blood T cell repertoires in COVID-19 (dated by TCRdb to 2018 to 2021). Receptor amplification or capture employed the immunoSEQ multiplex PCR assay. Entries here come from immuneACCESS through TCRdb and include only in-frame sequences with V and J called. Some clones fail to appear in such tables; in the studies checked, an unresolved V gene covers under half of the shortfall, and the cause of the remainder is unknown. This sample is represented by about 140,000 clones; about four fifths of them were singletons. Roughly 1.5% of the sample belongs to the ten largest clones. Sequencing was done on a sample of peripheral blood. The receptors were gathered from a human donor in a cohort sampled during active COVID-19.

The chain combines TRBV7-8 with TRBJ2-1, with D perhaps TRBD2 (5 bases). Germline loops: CDR1 SGHVS, CDR2 FQNEAQ. V lost 4 bases and J lost 7, with 11 bases in between. This CDR3 is 13 amino acids long. This CDR3 is CASSSRTGNEQFF. The CDR3 DNA sequence: TGTGCCAGCAGCTCCCGGACGGGAAATGAGCAGTTCTTC.

This sequence joins TRBV19 and TRBJ2-2, with TRBD1 matching over 7 bases. CDR1 LNHDA and CDR2 SQIVND come from the germline V gene (reference sequence). This CDR3 comprises 14 residues. With V trimmed by 7 bases and J by 4 bases, 6 bases remained unmatched. The CDR3 spells CASNDRAGTGELFF. The CDR3 region has the DNA TGTGCCAGTAATGACAGGGCGGGCACCGGGGAGCTGTTTTTT.

The rearrangement links TRBV10-3 to TRBJ2-5; D gene uncertain. This CDR3 comprises 13 residues. Germline CDR1 ENHRY, CDR2 SYGVKD. Trimming pared 0 bases from V and 6 bases from J, leaving 8 bases between. This CDR3 is CAISESSEKTQYF. The DNA for the CDR3 is TGTGCCATCAGTGAGTCTTCTGAGAAGACCCAGTACTTC.

This clone was seen a single time. This chain links TRBV6-2 or TRBV6-3 with TRBJ2-7; a weak D match, TRBD1 (5 bases). Germline-derived CDR1 and CDR2 are MNHEY and SVGEGT. The CDR3 is 14 residues long. Trimming took 0 bases from V and 2 from J, leaving 8 bases between them. CDR3 sequence reads: CASSYSGRTYEQYF. As DNA, the CDR3 is TGTGCCAGCAGTTACTCGGGGCGGACCTACGAGCAGTACTTC.

J is TRBJ1-1 and V is TRBV3-1 (or the pseudogene TRBV3-2); 7 nucleotides align to TRBD1. CDR1 LGHDT and CDR2 YNNKEL come from the germline V gene (reference sequence). V shed 2 bases and J 3 bases; nucleotides not matched to a gene: 0. The CDR3 consists of 13 residues. As DNA, the CDR3 is TGTGCCAGCAGCCAAACAGGGGACACTGAAGCTTTCTTT. This codes for CASSQTGDTEAFF.

CDR3 sequence reads: CASSPGSTELGYTF. CDR3 nucleotides: TGTGCCAGTAGTCCAGGGTCGACAGAATTGGGCTACACCTTC. The chain joins TRBV19 to TRBJ1-2; possible D gene TRBD1, 5 bases. Trimming took off 5 bases at V and 8 bases at J, with 18 bases between the two ends. This CDR3 comprises 14 residues. Germline CDR1 reads LNHDA; CDR2 reads SQIVND (reference sequence).

The chain carries TRBV30 and TRBJ1-4; the D gene is possibly TRBD1 (6 bases). The V gene's germline CDR1 is GTSNPN and CDR2 SVGIG (reference sequence). Trimming took off 1 base at V and 7 bases at J, with 16 bases between the two ends. The CDR3 runs 15 residues. The CDR3 DNA sequence: TGTGCCTGGAGTGCCCCCGGACAGTTCGGTGAAAAACTGTTTTTT. Protein product: CAWSAPGQFGEKLFF.

CDR3 nucleotides: TGTGCCAGCAGTTTCCGTTCAGGGGTCGTGGTATCAGAAGCTTTCTTT. Encoded protein: CASSFRSGVVVSEAFF. This chain uses TRBV27 with TRBJ1-1; a weak D match, TRBD1 (6 bases). The V gene lost 3 bases and the J gene lost 8 bases, with 22 bases spanning the gap. CDR3 length equals 16 residues. CDR1 is MNHEY, CDR2 SMNVEV, per germline (reference sequence).

This chain joins TRBV7-2 and TRBJ2-5, with 7 positions matching TRBD2. J was trimmed by 5 bases and V by 1 base; bases with no gene match: 4. This CDR3 has 14 residues. The germline V gene has CDR1 SGHTA and CDR2 FQGNSA. The CDR3 DNA sequence: TGTGCCAGCAGCTTAGGACTAGCTGTGGAGACCCAGTACTTC. Residues: CASSLGLAVETQYF.

The chain recombines TRBV28 with TRBJ1-2, with 7 bases matching TRBD1. The germline gives CDR1 MDHEN, CDR2 SYDVKM. The J segment lost 0 bases and the V segment lost 6 bases, leaving 4 bases of the junction unmatched. CDR3 length equals 14 residues. CDR3 sequence reads: CASRRDSPNYGYTF. The CDR3 nucleotides are TGTGCCAGCAGGCGGGACAGTCCTAACTATGGCTACACCTTC.

The chain employs TRBV11-3 and TRBJ2-1; 11 positions agree with TRBD2. V trimming: 5 bases; J trimming: 4 bases; junction bases outside the gene matches: 4. The CDR3 consists of 15 residues. In germline, CDR1 is SGHNT, CDR2 YENEEA. The CDR3 nucleotides read TGTGCCAGCAGCCCGGGACTAGCGGAATACAATGAGCAGTTCTTC. It yields the protein CASSPGLAEYNEQFF.